This entry features one TCR beta chain sequence. The data stem from a study of OX40 agonist ivuxolimab in advanced cancers. For the study at large: Intravenous ivuxolimab was administered to patients every 2 weeks at 0.01 to 10 mg/kg. Patients with prior anti-PD-1, anti-PD-L1 or anti-CTLA-4 therapy were eligible; about 41% had some.

Researchers took blood at baseline, on cycle 4 day 1, and on cycle 7 day 1. The germline gives CDR1 SGDLS, CDR2 YYNGEE. Trimming took off 4 bases at V and 8 bases at J, with 20 bases between the two ends. This CDR3 has 15 amino acids. Generated by immunoSEQ multiplex PCR, the TCRdb table keeps only in-frame clones and is missing some. This table has about 46,000 clones, 88% appearing once. The sequence was obtained from an adult with an advanced solid tumor such as melanoma, head and neck, liver or kidney cancer. The specimen comprised CD4+ or CD8+ T cells sorted from blood, sampled in a trial of the OX40 agonist ivuxolimab. The gene calls are TRBV9 and TRBJ2-3; D gene unclear. This CDR3 reads CASSRTGSGDVTQYF. For the CDR3, the DNA is TGTGCCAGCAGCCGTACGGGCTCTGGTGATGTTACGCAGTATTTT.